A single sample is the source of the 8 T cell receptor beta chains below, sequenced in a study of blood T cell repertoires in COVID-19 (dated by TCRdb to 2018 to 2021). Library creation used the immunoSEQ multiplex PCR assay. The clones in this table, taken by TCRdb from immuneACCESS, are in-frame only. Not every clone is retained; where verified, under half of the shortfall comes from an unresolved V gene, and the cause of the rest is unknown. The table for this sample lists 100,000 to 150,000 clones; around 86% of them were counted only once. Together, the top ten hold about 9.6% of the sample. Material for sequencing was peripheral blood. These receptors all stem from a man aged 35 to 55 with active or convalescent COVID-19.

This chain connects TRBV2 to TRBJ2-2; TRBD1 is a possible D gene (6 bases). The CDR3 runs 15 residues. CDR1 SNHLY and CDR2 FYNNEI come from the germline V gene. The V and J ends lost 6 bases and 0 bases respectively, with 11 bases between them. CDR3 sequence: CASRPTGANTGELFF. CDR3 DNA: TGTGCCAGCAGGCCGACAGGCGCGAACACCGGGGAGCTGTTTTTT.

This chain connects TRBV12-2 to TRBJ1-3. TRBV12-2 is reported as a pseudogene. The CDR3 sequence is 14 residues long. The DNA for the CDR3 is TGTGCAAGTCGCTGCGAAACGATTGGAAACACCATATATTTT. It specifies CASRCETIGNTIYF.

This clone occurred a few times. Other DNA sequences in this sample translate to the same CDR3. The V call is TRBV12-3 or TRBV12-4, the J call TRBJ1-1; D is perhaps TRBD1 (6 bases). This CDR3 has 13 amino acids. The V and J ends lost 3 bases and 1 base respectively, with 6 bases between them. CDR3 nucleotides: TGTGCCAGCAGTTTGGGGGCGAACACTGAAGCTTTCTTT. This encodes CASSLGANTEAFF.

This chain uses TRBV4-3 with TRBJ1-3, with a tentative D call TRBD1 (5 bases). The CDR3 has 17 amino acids. Trimming took off 4 bases at V and 0 bases at J, with 16 bases between the two ends. From germline, CDR1 is LGHNA and CDR2 YSLEER. CDR3 DNA sequence: TGCGCCAGCAGCCCAACTTGGGGGGGGAGCTCTGGAAACACCATATATTTT. Translating it yields CASSPTWGGSSGNTIYF.

On this clone itself: Other DNA sequences in the sample encode the same CDR3. The gene calls are TRBV14 and TRBJ1-3; no firm D call. V dropped 2 bases and J dropped 0 bases, with 11 bases sitting between them. This CDR3 comprises 16 residues. Germline-derived CDR1 and CDR2 are SGHDN and FVKESK. CDR3 nucleotides: TGTGCCAGCAGCCAATCGGGAGGGCTCTCTGGAAACACCATATATTTT. It translates to CASSQSGGLSGNTIYF.

The chain links TRBV6-5 to TRBJ1-2; 9 bases match TRBD1. V trimming: 6 bases; J trimming: 5 bases; junction bases outside the gene matches: 4. CDR3 size: 13 residues. Germline CDR1 is MNHEY and CDR2 is SVGAGI. The CDR3 reads CASSRDRVYGYTF. CDR3 DNA: TGTGCCAGCAGCAGGGACAGGGTGTATGGCTACACCTTC.

The chain combines TRBV20-1 with TRBJ2-5; 8 positions agree with TRBD2. The CDR3 spans 13 residues. Germline V gene data show CDR1 as DFQATT and CDR2 as SNEGSKA (reference sequence). The J segment lost 4 bases and the V segment lost 3 bases, leaving 4 bases of the junction unmatched. The CDR3 nucleotides are TGCAGTGCTAGTCCCAGCGGGGGAGAGACCCAGTACTTC. It is translated as CSASPSGGETQYF.

The J gene is TRBJ2-5, the V gene TRBV3-1 (or the pseudogene TRBV3-2); D gene uncertain. V shed 1 base and J shed 5 bases, with 5 bases lying between them. The CDR3 totals 12 residues. CDR1 and CDR2 (germline): LGHDT, YNNKEL (reference sequence). CDR3 nucleotide sequence: TGTGCCAGCAGCCAAGCCCGGGAGACCCAGTACTTC. Translated, it gives CASSQARETQYF.